The T cell receptor beta chain under discussion was sequenced for a study of T cells in Graves' hyperthyroidism and ophthalmopathy. This clonotype was counted ten times or more. The trim removed 7 bases at V and 6 bases at J, leaving 10 bases unmatched. The CDR3 sequence is 14 residues long. Germline CDR1 reads MNHEY; CDR2 reads SMNVEV (reference sequence). Amplification targeted TCR beta CDR3 regions from RNA transcripts. The TCR CDR3 was amplified in a first-round RT-PCR using the HTBI primer set. TCRdb reanalysed the multiplex PCR reads using MiXCR and keeps one entry per CDR3 protein. The table lists approximately 640,000 distinct CDR3 sequences, approximately 15% of them singletons.

The receptor comes from a man between 45 and 60 years old with Graves' hyperthyroidism. The rearrangement uses TRBV27 and TRBJ1-1, with TRBD1 matching 8 bases. The specimen sequenced was blood. The CDR3 protein is CASTRTGPHPEAFF. DNA of the CDR3: TGTGCCAGCACCAGGACAGGGCCTCACCCTGAAGCTTTCTTT.